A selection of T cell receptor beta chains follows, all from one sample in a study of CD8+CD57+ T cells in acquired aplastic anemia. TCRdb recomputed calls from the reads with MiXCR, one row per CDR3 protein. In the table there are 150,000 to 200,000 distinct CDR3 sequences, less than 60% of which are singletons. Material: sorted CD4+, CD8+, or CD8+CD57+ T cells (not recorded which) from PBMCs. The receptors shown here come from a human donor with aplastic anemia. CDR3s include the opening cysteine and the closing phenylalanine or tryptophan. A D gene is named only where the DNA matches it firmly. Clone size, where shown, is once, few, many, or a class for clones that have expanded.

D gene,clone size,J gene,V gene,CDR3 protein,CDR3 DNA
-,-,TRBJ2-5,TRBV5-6,CASSSTSEGYETQYF,TGTGCCAGCAGCTCAACATCGGAGGGTTACGAGACCCAGTACTTC
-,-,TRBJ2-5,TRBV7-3,CASSPFGGMGETQYF,TGTGCCAGCAGCCCCTTTGGGGGGATGGGGGAGACCCAGTACTTC
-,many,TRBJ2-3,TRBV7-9,CASSLGGQKLPDTQYF,TGTGCCAGCAGCTTAGGAGGACAGAAGCTCCCAGATACGCAGTATTTT
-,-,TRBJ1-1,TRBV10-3,CAISFGNLLNTEAFF,TGTGCCATCAGTTTCGGGAACCTATTGAACACTGAAGCTTTCTTT
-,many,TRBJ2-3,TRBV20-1,CSASYPSKDTDTQYF,TGCAGTGCTAGCTACCCTAGCAAAGACACAGATACGCAGTATTTT
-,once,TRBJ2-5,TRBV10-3,CAISEGGFRYF,TGTGCCATCAGTGAGGGAGGGTTCCGGTACTTC
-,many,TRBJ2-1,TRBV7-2,CASSQALLWEQFF,TGTGCCAGCAGCCAAGCCCTGTTGTGGGAGCAGTTCTTC
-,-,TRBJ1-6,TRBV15,CATSRNRELGSPLHF,TGTGCCACCAGCAGAAACAGGGAATTGGGATCACCCCTCCACTTT
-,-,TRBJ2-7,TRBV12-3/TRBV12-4,CASSHDGSHYEQYF,TGTGCCAGCAGCCATGACGGATCCCACTACGAGCAGTACTTC
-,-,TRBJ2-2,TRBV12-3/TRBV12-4,CASSLNQGTGELFF,TGTGCCAGCAGTTTAAACCAGGGCACCGGGGAGCTGTTTTTT
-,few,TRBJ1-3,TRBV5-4,CASSLGGGAPSGNTIYF,TGTGCCAGCAGCTTGGGAGGTGGGGCCCCCTCCGGAAACACCATATATTTT
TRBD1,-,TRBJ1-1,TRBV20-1,CSVRQGPYTEAFF,TGCAGTGTCCGACAGGGTCCGTACACTGAAGCTTTCTTT
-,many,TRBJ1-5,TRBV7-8,CASSPSGNQPQHF,TGTGCCAGCAGCCCAAGCGGAAATCAGCCCCAGCATTTT
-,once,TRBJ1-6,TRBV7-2,CASSRTGYNSPLHF,TGTGCCAGCAGCCGCACAGGTTATAATTCACCCCTCCACTTT